The 8 T cell receptor beta chains in this list originate from one sample, sequenced in a study of vaccination and CD4 T cells after COVID-19. The Oncomine TCR Beta short-read assay generated sequence data from the DNA of cultured CD4+ T cells. TCRdb passed the PCR reads through MiXCR, listing each CDR3 protein once. The table lists 20,000 or so distinct CDR3 sequences, roughly 55% of them singletons, with 7.5% in the top ten. The treatment denotes: roughly 10-day PBMC culture with coronavirus spike peptide pools or control peptides (ViraFEST assay). Their cognate antigens are unknown. The sample consisted of CD4+ T cells from blood, cultured in vitro. Receptors were obtained from a human donor who had recovered from COVID-19.

The chain uses TRBV14 and TRBJ2-2; 12 bases map to TRBD1. V was pared by 4 bases and J by 5 bases, with 8 bases of the junction left unmatched. Looked up from germline, CDR1 is SGHDN and CDR2 is FVKESK. The CDR3 spans 17 residues. DNA for the CDR3: TGTGCCAGCAGCCCCCACAGGGGACAGGGGGCGACCGGGGAGCTGTTTTTT. This translates into CASSPHRGQGATGELFF.

The rearrangement links TRBV7-9 to TRBJ1-2; tentatively, D is TRBD1 (5 bases). Trimming pared 5 bases from V and 5 bases from J, leaving 18 bases between. CDR1 and CDR2 (germline): SEHNR, FQNEAQ (reference sequence). The CDR3 runs to 15 residues. The CDR3 reads CASSVQPGAAYGYTF. The CDR3, as DNA: TGTGCCAGCAGCGTACAACCCGGGGCCGCGTATGGCTACACCTTC.

The CDR3 DNA follows: TGTGCCAGTAGTATAGAAGTTGGAGAGACCCAGTACTTC. This translates into CASSIEVGETQYF. This chain connects TRBV19 to TRBJ2-5; D gene unclear. Per germline, CDR1 LNHDA and CDR2 SQIVND (reference sequence). The CDR3 consists of 13 residues. Trimming stripped 0 bases from V and 4 bases from J, with 6 bases between.

This chain joins TRBV6-5 and TRBJ2-1, with D hard to call. CDR3 length equals 15 residues. The V gene lost 0 bases and the J gene lost 0 bases, with 6 bases spanning the gap. CDR1 MNHEY and CDR2 SVGAGI come from the germline V gene. Written as DNA, the CDR3 is TGTGCCAGCAGTTACTCCGCAGCCTCCTACAATGAGCAGTTCTTC. As protein: CASSYSAASYNEQFF.

The J gene is TRBJ1-2, the V gene TRBV28, with no clear D. Trimming removed 4 bases at V and 1 base at J, with 10 bases between. This CDR3 contains 14 residues. Germline CDR1 reads MDHEN; CDR2 reads SYDVKM. CDR3 protein: CASSSRGINYGYTF. CDR3 DNA: TGTGCCAGCAGTTCACGCGGGATTAACTATGGCTACACCTTC.

This clonotype was counted between two and nine times. This sequence joins TRBV6-2 or TRBV6-3 and TRBJ1-5; D is undetermined. The germline V gene has CDR1 MNHEY and CDR2 SVGEGT. CDR3 length: 13 amino acids. V was trimmed by 3 bases and J by 6 bases, leaving 9 bases between them. The CDR3 is CASSYLEGQPQHF. The CDR3 DNA is TGTGCCAGCAGTTATCTGGAGGGTCAGCCCCAGCATTTT.

This clonotype has more than one count but fewer than ten. The junction does not match germline at one end; this may be a read error. This chain uses TRBV20-1 with TRBJ1-2; 7 positions match TRBD1. Germline CDR1 reads DFQATT; CDR2 reads SNEGSKA (reference sequence). The CDR3 totals 12 residues. DNA for the CDR3: TGCAGTGCAAGAGGACAGGACTATGGCTACACCTTC. Residues: CSARGQDYGYTF.

The rearrangement joins TRBV7-3 to TRBJ2-7, with D possibly TRBD2 on 6 matching bases. Germline values: CDR1 SGHTA, CDR2 FQGTGA. The germline V and J ends were trimmed by 5 bases and 2 bases, with 16 bases remaining between them. The length of the CDR3 is 15 residues. CDR3 in amino acids: CASSAGTPGPYEQYF. The CDR3 DNA reads TGTGCCAGCAGCGCCGGGACTCCAGGACCCTACGAGCAGTACTTC.